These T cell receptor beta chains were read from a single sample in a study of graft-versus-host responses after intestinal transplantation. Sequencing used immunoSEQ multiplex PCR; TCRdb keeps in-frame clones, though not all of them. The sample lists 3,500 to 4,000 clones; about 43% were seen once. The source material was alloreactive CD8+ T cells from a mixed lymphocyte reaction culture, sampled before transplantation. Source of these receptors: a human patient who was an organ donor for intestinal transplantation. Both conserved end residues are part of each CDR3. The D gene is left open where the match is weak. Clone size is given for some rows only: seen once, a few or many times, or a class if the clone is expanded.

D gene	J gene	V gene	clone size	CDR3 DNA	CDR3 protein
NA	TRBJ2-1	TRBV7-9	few	TGTGCCAGCAGCTTAGGCCCCGGGAAGGGCCCGGGATGGGATGAGCAGTTCTTC	CASSLGPGKGPGWDEQFF
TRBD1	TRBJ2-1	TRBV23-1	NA	TGCGCCAGCGGGACAGGGTGTAATGAGCAGTTCTTC	CASGTGCNEQFF
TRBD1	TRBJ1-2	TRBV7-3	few	TGTGCCAGCAGCTTTCAGGACAGGGTGTCCCCAAAGGAAGGCTACACCTTC	CASSFQDRVSPKEGYTF
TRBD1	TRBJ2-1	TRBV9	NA	TGTGCCAGCAGCCCCAGGGGGACAGGGGCCTACAATGAGCAGTTCTTC	CASSPRGTGAYNEQFF
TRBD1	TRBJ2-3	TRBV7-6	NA	TGTGCCAGCAGCTTGGGGACAGCAGATACGCAGTATTTT	CASSLGTADTQYF
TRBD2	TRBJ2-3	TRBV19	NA	TGTGCCAGTAGAAATGGGAGGGGTGAGGGCCCTAGCACAGATACGCAGTATTTT	CASRNGRGEGPSTDTQYF
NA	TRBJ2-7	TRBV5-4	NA	TGTGCCAGCAGCTTGGAAGGCGGCTTCAGCTCCTACGAGCAGTACTTC	CASSLEGGFSSYEQYF
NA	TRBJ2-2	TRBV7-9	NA	TGTGCCAGCAGCTTTCTGAGGGTATCCACCGGGGAGCTGTTTTTT	CASSFLRVSTGELFF
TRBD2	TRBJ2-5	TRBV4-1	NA	TGCGCCAGCAGCCACCGACTAGCGTCACAAGAGACCCAGTACTTC	CASSHRLASQETQYF
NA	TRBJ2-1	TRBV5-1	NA	TGCGCCAGCAGCTTGGGTCTAGCCGGCTACAATGAGCAGTTCTTC	CASSLGLAGYNEQFF
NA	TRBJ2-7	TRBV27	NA	TGTGCCAGCAGTTTGAGGCGGGAAGGCTACGAGCAGTACTTC	CASSLRREGYEQYF
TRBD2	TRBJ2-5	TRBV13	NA	TGTGCCAGCCGAGCGGGGATCAAAGAGACCCAGTACTTC	CASRAGIKETQYF
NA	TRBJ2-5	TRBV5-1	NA	TGCGCCAGCAGCCCTAACCTTGTGATGAGGGCGACCCAGTACTTC	CASSPNLVMRATQYF
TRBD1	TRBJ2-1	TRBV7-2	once	TGTGCCAGCAGCTTAAGGGACAGGGGTCACAATGAGCAGTTCTTC	CASSLRDRGHNEQFF
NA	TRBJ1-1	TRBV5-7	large	TGTGCCAGCAGAGAGGGACTTAAGAACACTGAAGCTTTCTTT	CASREGLKNTEAFF
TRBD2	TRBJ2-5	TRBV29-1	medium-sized	TGCAGCGGCGGGGGACTAGCGGGAGAGGTGGAGACCCAGTACTTC	CSGGGLAGEVETQYF
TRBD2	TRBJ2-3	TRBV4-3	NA	TGCGCCAGCAGCCAAGATCCCACTAGCGGGACCACAGATACGCAGTATTTT	CASSQDPTSGTTDTQYF
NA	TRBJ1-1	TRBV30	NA	TGTGCCTGGAGTGTAAGTCTAGGGGATGCTTTCTTT	CAWSVSLGDAFF
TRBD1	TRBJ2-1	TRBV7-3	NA	TGTGCCAGCAGGATACAGGGGTCGGTTGAGCAGTTCTTC	CASRIQGSVEQFF
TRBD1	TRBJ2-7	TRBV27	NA	TGTGCCAGCAGTCCCTGGACAGGGGGCGGGGTATCCTACGAGCAGTACTTC	CASSPWTGGGVSYEQYF
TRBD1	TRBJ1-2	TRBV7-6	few	TGTGCCAGCAGCTCGACAGGGGGCGCTTTAAATGGCTACACCTTC	CASSSTGGALNGYTF
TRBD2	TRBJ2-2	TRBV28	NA	TGTGCCAGCAGTCCCTGGACTAGCGGGGAGGCCGGGGAGCTGTTTTTT	CASSPWTSGEAGELFF
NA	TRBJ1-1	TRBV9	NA	TGTGCCAGCAGCGTAGGTAGGGGCGGACTGAACACTGAAGCTTTCTTT	CASSVGRGGLNTEAFF
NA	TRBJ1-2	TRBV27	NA	TGTGCCAACCACGGGGCGGGAGAGGGGTACTATGGCTACACCTTC	CANHGAGEGYYGYTF
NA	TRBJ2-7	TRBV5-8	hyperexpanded	TGTGCCAGCAGCCTCCCAGGGGCCAACGAGCAGTACTTC	CASSLPGANEQYF
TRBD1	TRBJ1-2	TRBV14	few	TGTGCCAGCAGCCATTCAACCAGGGACAGGGGGCATTACTATGGCTACACCTTC	CASSHSTRDRGHYYGYTF
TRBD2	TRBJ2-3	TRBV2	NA	TGTGCCAGGGGGACTAACCCCGATACGCAGTATTTT	CARGTNPDTQYF
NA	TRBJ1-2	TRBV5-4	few	TGTGCCAGCAGCTCTACCACGGACAGCTACTATGGCTACACCTTC	CASSSTTDSYYGYTF
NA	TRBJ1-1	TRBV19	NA	TGTGCCAGTAGTATAGAGGTTGGCGGGGGTGGCGAAGCTTTCTTT	CASSIEVGGGGEAFF
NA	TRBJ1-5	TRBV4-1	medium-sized	TGCGCCAGCAGCCAAGTACAGTTCAATCAGCCCCAGCATTTT	CASSQVQFNQPQHF
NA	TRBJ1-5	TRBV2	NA	TGTGCCAGCAGTCCGCCGGGACATACATTTAATCAGCCCCAGCATTTT	CASSPPGHTFNQPQHF
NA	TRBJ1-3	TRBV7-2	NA	TGTGCCAGCAGCATCGCAGTGTACTCTGGAAACACCATATATTTT	CASSIAVYSGNTIYF
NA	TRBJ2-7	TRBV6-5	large	TGTGCCAGCAGCTTGGGCCTCACCTACGAGCAGTACTTC	CASSLGLTYEQYF
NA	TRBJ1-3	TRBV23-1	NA	TGCGCCAGCAGTCAGACTGGCACGTTCTCTGGAAACACCATATATTTT	CASSQTGTFSGNTIYF
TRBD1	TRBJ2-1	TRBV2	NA	TGTGCCAGCAGTGTTCTAATTACAGGGGGCCCCTACAATGAGCAGTTCTTC	CASSVLITGGPYNEQFF
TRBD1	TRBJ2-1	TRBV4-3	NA	TGCGCCAGCAGCCGCGGGACAGGGGATTACAATGAGCAGTTCTTC	CASSRGTGDYNEQFF
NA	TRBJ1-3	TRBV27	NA	TGTGCCAGCAGTTCAGGGGTCTCTGGAAACACCATATATTTT	CASSSGVSGNTIYF
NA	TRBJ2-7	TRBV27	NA	TGTGCCAGCAGTTTCTCCGGGGAACCTCCCTCCTACGAGCAGTACTTC	CASSFSGEPPSYEQYF
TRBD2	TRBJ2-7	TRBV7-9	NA	TGTGCCAGCAGCCATTCAAAGGGACTAGCGAACTCTTACGAGCAGTACTTC	CASSHSKGLANSYEQYF
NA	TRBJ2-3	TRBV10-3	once	TGTGCCATCAGTGAGTCGTTCGGTGCTATTTGGGCCGGACTCACAGATACGCAGTATTTT	CAISESFGAIWAGLTDTQYF
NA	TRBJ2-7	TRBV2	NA	TGTGCCAGCAGTGAAAGGCTAGCGAGGACTTACGAGCAGTACTTC	CASSERLARTYEQYF
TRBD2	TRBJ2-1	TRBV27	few	TGTGCCAGCAGTTTATTCGCTAGCGGGAGGGCCATGGAGCAGTTCTTC	CASSLFASGRAMEQFF
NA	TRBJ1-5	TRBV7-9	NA	TGTGCCAGCAGCTTAGCGTATGGAGATGGGAATCAGCCCCAGCATTTT	CASSLAYGDGNQPQHF
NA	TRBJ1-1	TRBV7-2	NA	TGTGCCAGCAGCTTATATTGGTCAGAGGTGTACGGCACTGAAGCTTTCTTT	CASSLYWSEVYGTEAFF
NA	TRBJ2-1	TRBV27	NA	TGTGCCAGCAGCTACACTAGCTGGAGAGGGGTTGAGCAGTTCTTC	CASSYTSWRGVEQFF
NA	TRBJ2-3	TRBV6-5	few	TGTGCCAGCAGTTACTCAGAGGGGGTGACAGATACGCAGTATTTT	CASSYSEGVTDTQYF
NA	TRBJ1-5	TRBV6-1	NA	TGTGCCAGCAGTTCCCGGGCCCCCGGGACCCAGCATTTT	CASSSRAPGTQHF
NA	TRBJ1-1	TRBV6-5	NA	TGTGCCAGCAGTTTTGGGAGGGTATTATACACTGAAGCTTTCTTT	CASSFGRVLYTEAFF
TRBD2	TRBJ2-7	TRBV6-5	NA	TGTGCCAGCAGTTACCCGGGACTAGCGGCCTACGAGCAGTACTTC	CASSYPGLAAYEQYF
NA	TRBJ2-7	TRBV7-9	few	TGTGCCAGCAGCTTAGTCCCATTCTACGAGCAGTACTTC	CASSLVPFYEQYF
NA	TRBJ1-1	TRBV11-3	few	TGTGCCAGCAGCGTACAGGTGAACACTGAAGCTTTCTTT	CASSVQVNTEAFF
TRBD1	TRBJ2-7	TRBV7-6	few	TGTGCCAGCAGCGTCCATGCGACAGGGAATGGCGAGCAGTACTTC	CASSVHATGNGEQYF
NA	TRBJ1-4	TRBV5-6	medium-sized	TGTGCCAGCAGCTGGGGGGAGGCTAATGAAAAACTGTTTTTT	CASSWGEANEKLFF
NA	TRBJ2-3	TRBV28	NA	TGTGCCAGCAGTTTAAGTATCAGGGTAGGGACAGATACGCAGTATTTT	CASSLSIRVGTDTQYF
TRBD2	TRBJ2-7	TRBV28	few	TGTGCCAGCGCGGGGACAGGTTCGACTAGCGGGAGGGCCTACGAGCAGTACTTC	CASAGTGSTSGRAYEQYF